This TCR beta chain was identified in a study of blood T cell repertoires in COVID-19. Turning to the study itself: T cells, B-cell-depleted T cells, or PBMCs supplied cDNA or gDNA.

The CDR3 has 14 residues. CDR1 is SGDLS, CDR2 YYNGEE, per germline. The V and J ends lost 1 base and 1 base respectively, with 8 bases between them. The authors' processing: Amplification of reference gene primers was used by the study to estimate nucleated cell counts. Libraries were prepared by immunoSEQ multiplex PCR; TCRdb keeps only in-frame clonotypes and omits some of them. The DNA gave D and trimming, while V, J and clone size come from that table. The table includes 87,000 or so clones, approximately 90% detected once. Sequencing used peripheral blood. The rearrangement uses TRBV9 and TRBJ1-1; tentative D call: TRBD1 (6 bases). The sequence derives from a woman aged 45-65 years with active or convalescent COVID-19. The CDR3 region is CASSVSGANTEAFF. DNA of the CDR3: TGTGCCAGCAGCGTATCAGGGGCGAACACTGAAGCTTTCTTT.